This T cell receptor beta chain was documented in a study of Ad26.COV2.S vaccination and SARS-CoV-2 variants (dated by TCRdb to the early 2020s). The study in broad terms: Donors in the vaccine arm were drawn from COV1001, a phase I-IIa trial of Ad26.COV2.S in healthy adults that was multicentre, randomized, double-blind and placebo-controlled. Ad26.COV2.S was administered intramuscularly at a dose of 5x10^10 or 1x10^11 viral particles, either as one shot or as two shots given 56 days apart. TCRbeta repertoire sequencing was used to assess the specificity and breadth of SARS-CoV-2-reactive T cell receptors after Ad26.COV2.S vaccination. A total of some 30 samples were included in the TCR-sequenced set, comprising around 19 Ad26.COV2.S vaccine recipients, 5 placebo recipients and 8 SARS-CoV-2 convalescent individuals. Trial participants were randomized into five groups of five, in which low-dose or high-dose Ad26.COV2.S was given once or twice, or placebo was given on both occasions. Investigators did not know the trial group allocation while performing experiments and assessing outcomes. The study at large found these results: After vaccination, spike-specific CD8+ and CD4+ T cell responses were reported to show substantial breadth. Vaccine and placebo recipients had similar non-spike TCR breadth, a finding consistent with the vaccine containing only spike. The authors noted that total T cell responses may have been underestimated by the TCR breadth and depth analyses. Spike-specific TCR breadth was higher in Ad26.COV2.S recipients than in placebo recipients (P = 0.0014). The study was not powered to compare responses between vaccine doses or regimens.

The immunoSEQ Assay was the method used to sequence TCRbeta CDR3 regions. After extraction, genomic DNA underwent amplification by bias-controlled multiplex PCR, followed by high-throughput sequencing. Regarding the original processing steps: To quantify the absolute abundance of every unique TCRbeta CDR3 region, sequences were collapsed and filtered. T cell fraction was estimated by normalizing TCRbeta template counts to usable DNA, which was measured by amplifying reference genes present in all nucleated cells. Repertoire TCRs were annotated as SARS-CoV-2-specific when V gene, CDR3 amino acid sequence and J gene were exactly matched to a known reactive TCR set. The reference SARS-CoV-2 TCR set was obtained from MIRA and was filtered for enrichment in COVID-19-positive ImmuneCODE repertoires, whereby public or cross-reactive TCRs were removed. Using the MIRA antigens, annotated TCRs were further analysed by specific ORF or by position within an ORF. Depth was the summed frequency of annotated unique rearrangements, while breadth was defined as annotated unique rearrangements over total unique productive rearrangements. Group comparisons of TCR breadth used two-sided Wilcoxon rank-sum tests. Imported from immuneACCESS, the table was reduced by TCRdb to in-frame sequences with V and J called. These copies leave out some clones; in studies compared against another copy, an unresolved V gene accounts for under half, and the cause of the remainder is not known. V and J calls and clone size are those listed in that table; D and trimming were worked out from the DNA. Recorded for this sample are 250,000 to 300,000 clones; about 90% of them occurred a single time. The ten top clones hold more than 2.5% of the sample.

Points on this clone: Its antigen target is currently unknown. No per-base quality is available; no much larger clone lies one base away.

This specimen's treatment or condition label, interpreted: some 20 received Ad26.COV2.S at low or high dose, single or two shots; a few received placebo; per-sample allocation not given. For vaccine and placebo recipients, repertoires were sequenced using samples collected on day 63 after the first injection. Between 29 July and 7 August 2020, Cohort 1b enrolled 25 adults aged 18-55 years at one site in Boston, USA. As a vaccine, Ad26.COV2.S was a replication-incompetent adenovirus type 26 vector that expressed a prefusion-stabilized SARS-CoV-2 spike protein derived from the original Wuhan strain. CDR1 and CDR2 were assigned from the germline V gene as SGHTS and YDEGEE. V and J lose 2 bases and 4 bases, and a span of 12 bases separates them. Measured from the cysteine to the phenylalanine, the CDR3 is 14 residues long. Only the CDR3 region is kept as DNA, spanning 42 bases read in frame from base 1.

The V and J genes are TRBV5-8 and TRBJ2-5; the D segment could be TRBD1, given 5 matching bases. This specimen consisted of peripheral blood, obtained in a trial of Ad26.COV2.S vaccine versus placebo. The receptor comes from a person aged 18-65 years who received the Ad26.COV2.S COVID-19 vaccine or a placebo. CDR3 reads: CASSFRGTAETQYF. The DNA reads TGTGCCAGCAGCTTTAGGGGAACCGCAGAGACCCAGTACTTC.